This T cell receptor beta chain was sequenced for a study of T cell changes during pregnancy in multiple sclerosis. The length of the CDR3 is 14 residues. Germline V CDR1 and CDR2: MNHEY, SVGAGI. V was cut by 2 bases and J by 7 bases, with 12 bases left in between. Measured with immunoSEQ multiplex PCR; TCRdb has only the in-frame clones, and not every one. The sample lists roughly 90,000 clones, more than 85% occurring once. This clonotype was obtained from a female donor in good health, enrolled as a control in a pregnancy study. The chain joins TRBV6-5 to TRBJ2-1; D is perhaps TRBD2 (6 bases). The starting material was peripheral blood, obtained in the first trimester of pregnancy. The CDR3 nucleotides read TGTGCCAGCAGTTACGGGGCAGGAGGGAATGAGCAGTTCTTC. Residues: CASSYGAGGNEQFF.